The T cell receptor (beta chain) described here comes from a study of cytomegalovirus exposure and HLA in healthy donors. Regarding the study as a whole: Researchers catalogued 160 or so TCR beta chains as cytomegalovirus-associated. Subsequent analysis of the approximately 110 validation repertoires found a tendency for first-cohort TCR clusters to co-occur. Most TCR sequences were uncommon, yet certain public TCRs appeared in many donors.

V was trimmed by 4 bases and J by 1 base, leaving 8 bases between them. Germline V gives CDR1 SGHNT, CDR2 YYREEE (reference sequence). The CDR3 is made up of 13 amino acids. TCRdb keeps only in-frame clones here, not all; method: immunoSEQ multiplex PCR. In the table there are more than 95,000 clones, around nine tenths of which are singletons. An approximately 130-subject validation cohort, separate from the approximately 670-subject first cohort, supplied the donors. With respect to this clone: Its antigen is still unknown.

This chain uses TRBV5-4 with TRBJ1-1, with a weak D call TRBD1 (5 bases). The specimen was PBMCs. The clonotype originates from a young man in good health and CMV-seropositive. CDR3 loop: CASSLRENTEAFF. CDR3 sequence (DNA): TGTGCCAGCAGCCTCAGGGAGAACACTGAAGCTTTCTTT.